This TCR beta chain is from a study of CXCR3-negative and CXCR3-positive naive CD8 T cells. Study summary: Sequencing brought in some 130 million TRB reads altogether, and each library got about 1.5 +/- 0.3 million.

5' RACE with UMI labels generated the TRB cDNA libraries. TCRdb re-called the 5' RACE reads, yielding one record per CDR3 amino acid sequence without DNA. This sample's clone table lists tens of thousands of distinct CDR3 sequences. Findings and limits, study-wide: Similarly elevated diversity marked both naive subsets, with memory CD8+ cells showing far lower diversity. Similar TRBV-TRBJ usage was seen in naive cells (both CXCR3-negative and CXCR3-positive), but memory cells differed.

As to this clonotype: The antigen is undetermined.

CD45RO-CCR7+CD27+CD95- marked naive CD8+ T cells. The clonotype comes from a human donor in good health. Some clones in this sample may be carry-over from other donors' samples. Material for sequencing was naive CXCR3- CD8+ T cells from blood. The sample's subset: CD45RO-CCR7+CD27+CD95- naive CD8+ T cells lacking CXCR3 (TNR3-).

CDR3 loop: CASSSVVGRSNEQFF. The V call is TRBV5-5, the J call TRBJ2-1; TCRdb returns TRBD1, unconfirmable since there is no DNA. CDR1 is SGHKS, CDR2 YYEKEE, per germline (reference sequence). There are 15 residues in the CDR3.